The present entry profiles one T cell receptor beta chain with its context. Its antigen is unknown. No base-level quality is on record; no much larger clone is a single base apart. The cohort comprised some 730 healthy bone marrow donors. All cohort members were sampled while nominally healthy, although unrecorded immune exposures were likely present. The donor was CMV seropositive and was included in the group of some 290 seropositive cohort members. Each donor provided a peripheral blood sample, and peripheral blood mononuclear cells were used for TCR beta sequencing. Genomic DNA extraction from the blood cell samples was performed with the Qiagen DNeasy Blood Extraction Kit. This record belongs to a study of cytomegalovirus exposure and HLA in healthy donors (TCRdb year 2017). Some background on the complete study: An earlier analysis of several hundred of the donors reported over 250 Gb of sequence data and around 100 million unique TCR beta sequences obtained from roughly 180 million T cells. In a later genetic analysis, genome-wide SNP genotypes for about 65% of the roughly 700 donors were used, and that subset was treated as a discovery cohort. All discovery cohort repertoires had been generated using a single sequencing platform. To predict cytomegalovirus infection status, the study combined high-throughput TCR immunosequencing, statistical association of individual TCRs with disease status, and machine learning. Both class I and class II loci were covered by HLA typing, at four-digit resolution. A later analysis re-analyzed previously published TCR beta repertoires from roughly 630 donors and added high-resolution HLA genotyping to study TCR occurrence patterns. An earlier analysis of about 600 of the donors used high-throughput TCR beta sequencing to judge whether each TCR beta V gene segment behaved as functional or pseudogenic. The number of donors typed differed by locus, with roughly 620-630 for A, B, C, DRB1 and DQB1, around 560 for DQA1, approximately 580 for DPA1, and around 460 for DPB1. Among 398 genotyped donors of the cohort, an average of around 240,000 unique TCR beta nucleotide sequences were sequenced per donor, roughly 20% of them non-productive. A few DR-DQ haplotypes were treated as single units for association and clustering because of strong linkage in the cohort. The aim of the study was to test whether cataloging public T cell receptors could identify signatures of past pathogen exposure. The study profiled the T cell repertoires of around 700 subjects by immunosequencing and related them to cytomegalovirus serostatus. Around 320 gigabases of sequencing data and tens of millions of unique TCR sequences were included in an early release covering roughly 600 HLA-typed donors. Rather than drawing on any new phenotypic data, the later analysis identified candidate immune exposures from TCR beta sequences and the way those sequences occurred across donors. Alongside the repertoire data, information on donor age, sex, ethnicity and CMV serostatus was compiled. A separate validation cohort of over a hundred different subjects was used in addition to the 666-subject first cohort. The genetic ancestry cluster associated with self-reported Caucasian donors included 70% to 85% of the roughly 400 genotyped donors. What the research found in general, with its limitations: It was suggested by the authors that the approach could potentially be generalized to other disease states and immunological phenotypes. The cohort was sequenced for TCR beta chains only, and without alpha or paired-chain data the features that could be detected were limited. In a later analysis, HLA-associated TCR beta chains were found to be more clonally expanded and to have lower generation probabilities than equally common non-associated chains. Several of the top co-occurrence clusters appeared to be linked to parvovirus B19, influenza, CMV and Epstein-Barr virus, according to a later analysis. Because counts were too low, 15 to 20 rarely observed V segments, including chromosome 9 orphons, were excluded from the earlier analysis of roughly 580 of the donors. According to a later analysis, TCR association rates differed among HLA loci, with DRB1 alleles showing the most associated TCRs and HLA-C alleles showing the fewest. In a later genetic analysis, fewer N-insertions in productive TCRs were reported among donors in an Asian-associated ancestry cluster than the 666-donor mean. Across donors, most TCR sequences were observed very rarely, whereas some public TCRs were present in many individuals. In vitro tests confirmed that three of the cytomegalovirus-associated TCR beta chains recognize cytomegalovirus antigens. In both the original and validation cohorts, the classifier was reported to diagnose cytomegalovirus status with high specificity and sensitivity. Immune exposure information for the cohort was limited to CMV serostatus. A further reported finding was that TCR beta sequences accurately predicted the HLA-A and HLA-B alleles for most subjects in the first cohort. At a false discovery rate of 0.05, a later analysis linked under 20,000 TCR beta sequences to specific HLA alleles. According to a later analysis, most CMV-associated TCR beta chains appeared to be HLA-restricted, and the HLA associations seemed to be driven largely by CMV exposure. In the study, about 150 TCR beta chains were listed as associated with cytomegalovirus. A cluster of highly shared sequence variants was judged likely to represent a technical artifact of the sequencing pipeline. When HLA alleles, especially DR and DQ, strongly co-occurred, attributing TCR associations to individual alleles was difficult. HLA typing was unavailable for some donors at each locus, so association tests used only the typed subset. Presence/absence analyses assumed roughly uniform sequencing depth across donors, an assumption that may not hold. In a later genetic analysis, a missense DCLRE1C variant was associated with V-gene and J-gene trimming of TCR beta chains, and the association was replicated in an independent cohort. Some IMGT-functional V segments, including TRBV6-2 and TRBV6-3, could not be distinguished by the 87-base-pair reads and were therefore excluded. In an earlier analysis of some 540 of the donors, most TCR beta V segments appeared in productive rearrangements about 87% or about 30% of the time, broadly matching IMGT annotations. Linkage disequilibrium might explain the correlated functional status among segregating V segments, but an unknown experimental factor could not be excluded.

The CDR3 numbers 13 residues from cysteine through phenylalanine. The kept DNA is CDR3 alone, 39 bases in frame from the first base. Trimming costs V 5 bases and J 8 bases, and their ends lie 15 bases apart. CDR1 and CDR2 were assigned from the germline V gene as MNHNS and SASEGT. Preparation of the library involved the immunoSEQ multiplex PCR assay. The multiplex PCR relied on a mix of 60 forward primers for TCR Vbeta segments and 13 reverse primers for TCR Jbeta segments. The CDR3 region of rearranged TCR beta genes was amplified from genomic DNA with a multiplex PCR assay. Amplified TCR beta libraries were sequenced as 87-base-pair reads on the Illumina HiSeq System. The paper's data handling went like this. A later analysis counted some 80 million unique TCR beta chains across the 666 repertoires, and some 11 million of these chains were shared by at least two donors. To remove PCR and sequencing errors, raw reads were error-corrected and collapsed into unique sequences using a nearest-neighbor algorithm that merged closely related sequences. Alignment of CDR3 sequences to IMGT reference sequences was used to assign V, D and J gene segments. For a sequence to be retained, a match of at least six nucleotides was required to both a V gene segment and a J gene segment. Rearrangements were called productive when the CDR3 lacked stop codons and stayed in frame with V and J; all others were non-productive. Following IMGT convention, CDR3 was defined as the stretch from the second conserved V-encoded cysteine to the conserved J-encoded phenylalanine. Sequences without an unambiguous match to a single V gene segment were excluded from the earlier analysis of a few hundred of the donors. In an earlier analysis of more than 500 of the donors, a V segment was called functional when productive rearrangements were above 56.7%, and segregating when the standard deviation between donors exceeded 5%. A statistical classification framework was built to diagnose cytomegalovirus status from the catalog of TCR beta chain sequences. V and J gene assignment, in a later analysis, came from comparing TCR nucleotide sequences with IMGT/GENE-DB human TR gene sequences. In a later analysis, CDR3 sequences and most-parsimonious VDJ recombination scenarios were assigned using the TCRdist pipeline. In a later analysis, each TCR beta chain was defined by its CDR3 amino acid sequence together with its V-gene family, and reads without a unique V-gene family were excluded. In a later analysis, fewer than 600 highly shared, low-generation-probability nucleotide sequences were removed to address suspected cross-contamination and a sequencing artifact. A later analysis calculated a clonal expansion index for each public chain from normalized within-repertoire ranks of inferred template counts. Generation probabilities in a later analysis came from a VDJ recombination model fitted to out-of-frame rearrangements, and those results were checked against IGoR. In a later analysis, hypergeometric tests were used to score TCR-TCR, TCR-HLA and TCR-CMV co-occurrence, with a repertoire-size bias correction applied to TCR pairs. A later analysis estimated false discovery rates by permuting HLA or CMV assignments 20 times. In a later analysis, co-occurring TCRs were grouped using DBSCAN, and TCRdist sequence similarity was added for clustering within HLA-allele-positive subsets. Repertoires with fewer than 30,000 or more than 120,000 public chains were left out of co-occurrence clustering, as were about 5 repertoires with anomalous nucleotide sharing. Drawn from immuneACCESS, this table holds only the in-frame rearrangements with V and J called that TCRdb kept. Clones are partly lost; checked studies trace under half to an unresolved V gene and leave the rest unexplained. The DNA was the basis for D and trimming; V, J and clone size are from that table. In this sample the table shows about 210,000 clones, more than 75% of which occur a single time. The ten biggest clones cover around 6% of the sample.

The receptor was isolated from a man aged 40-55 years in good health and CMV-seropositive. The receptor chain draws on TRBV6-1 and TRBJ1-2; the D segment could be TRBD1, given 6 matching bases. Material: PBMCs. At the DNA level, the sequence is TGTGCCAGCAGTTCTACAGGGATTTGGGGCTACACCTTC. This is translated as CASSSTGIWGYTF.